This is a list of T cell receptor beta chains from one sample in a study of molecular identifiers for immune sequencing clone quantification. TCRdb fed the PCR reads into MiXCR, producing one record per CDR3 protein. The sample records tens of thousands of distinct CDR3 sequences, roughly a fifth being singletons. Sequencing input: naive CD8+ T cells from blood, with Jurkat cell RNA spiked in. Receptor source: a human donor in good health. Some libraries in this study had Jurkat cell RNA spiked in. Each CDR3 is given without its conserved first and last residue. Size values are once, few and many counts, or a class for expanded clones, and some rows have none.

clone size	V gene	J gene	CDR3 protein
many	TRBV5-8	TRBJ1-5	ASSQNQGGHQPQH
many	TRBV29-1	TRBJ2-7	SVEGTGAEQY
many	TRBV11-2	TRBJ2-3	ASSLNTDTQY
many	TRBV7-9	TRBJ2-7	ASSLVTSGTYEQY
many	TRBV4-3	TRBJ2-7	ASSQANTGYEQY
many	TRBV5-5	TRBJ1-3	ASSTPQGVSGNTIY
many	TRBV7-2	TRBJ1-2	ASSPRTGGGYGYT
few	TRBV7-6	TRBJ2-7	ASSSGAGDTSYEQY
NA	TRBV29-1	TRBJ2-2	SVYWSTGELF
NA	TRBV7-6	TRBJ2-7	ASSLSLRDEQY
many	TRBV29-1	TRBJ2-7	SVVAGGLGEQY
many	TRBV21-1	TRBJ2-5	ASRDPDRRGLDHQETQY
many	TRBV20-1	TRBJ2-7	SATDRSSYEQY
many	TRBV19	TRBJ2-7	ASSMSSGSHEQY
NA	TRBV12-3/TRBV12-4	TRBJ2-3	ASAGLATGARTDTQY
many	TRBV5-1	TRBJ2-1	ASSLGILSGRPYNEQF
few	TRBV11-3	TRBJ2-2	ASSSVGDYSKEGTGELF
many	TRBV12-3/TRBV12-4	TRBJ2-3	ASSLQSDTQY
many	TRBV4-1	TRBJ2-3	ASSPAPPGATDTQY
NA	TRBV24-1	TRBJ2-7	ATSGTGVGYEQY
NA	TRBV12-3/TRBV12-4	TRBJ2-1	ASNSGSFDNEQF
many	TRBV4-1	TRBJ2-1	ASSPRTTYEQF
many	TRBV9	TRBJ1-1	ASSAVGIRNTEAF
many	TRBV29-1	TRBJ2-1	SVPLGAGVTYNEQF
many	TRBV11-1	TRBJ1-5	ASSFILNIVRQPQH
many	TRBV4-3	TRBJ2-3	ASSQDSLGRTDTQY
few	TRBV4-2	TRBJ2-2	ASSQAIGLIYTGELF
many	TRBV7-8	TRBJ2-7	ASSPTPGHYEQY
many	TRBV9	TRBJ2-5	ASSGSGRRQETQY
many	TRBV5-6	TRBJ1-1	ASSLVGGGAAEAF
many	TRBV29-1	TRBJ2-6	SVEDQWGSGANVLT
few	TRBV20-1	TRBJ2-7	SARDQRDWSYEQY
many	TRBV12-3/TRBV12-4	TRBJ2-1	ASSPPGGGIMEQF
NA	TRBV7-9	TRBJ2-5	ASSLAGTGRETQY
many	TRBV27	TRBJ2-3	ASNILAGVTDTQY
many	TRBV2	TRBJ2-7	ASSETGNSYEQY
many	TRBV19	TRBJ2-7	ASSILGTSYEQY
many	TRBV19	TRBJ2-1	ASSIVGGYNEQF